Listed here are 17 T cell receptor beta chains from one sample, sequenced in a study of cytomegalovirus exposure and HLA in healthy donors. Primers for the PCR totalled 60 Vbeta and 13 Jbeta. Using immunoSEQ multiplex PCR, the repertoire was profiled, and TCRdb retains in-frame clones only, with some absent. The data show around 180,000 clones, roughly 71% seen once. The sample taken for sequencing was PBMCs. Receptors originate from a girl between 5 and 17 years old in good health and CMV-seronegative.

The gene calls are TRBV5-4 and TRBJ2-6; 9 nucleotides agree with TRBD1. Losses at the gene ends were 2 bases for V and 0 bases for J; bases not matched to a gene: 6. The germline V gene encodes CDR1 SGHNT and CDR2 YYREEE (reference sequence). The CDR3 sequence is 18 residues long. CDR3 amino acids: CASSFPGQGPSGANVLTF. DNA of the CDR3: TGTGCCAGCAGCTTCCCGGGACAGGGACCCTCTGGGGCCAACGTCCTGACTTTC.

The CDR3 here is CASSEWASFYTF. CDR3 DNA: TGTGCCAGCAGTGAATGGGCCTCCTTTTACACCTTC. The chain carries TRBV6-1 and TRBJ1-2; no clear D. Trimming took 2 bases from V and 11 from J, leaving 12 bases between them. Germline V lookup: CDR1 MNHNS, CDR2 SASEGT. The CDR3 length is 12 residues.

The gene calls are TRBV15 and TRBJ2-1, with D perhaps TRBD1 (6 bases). V shed 2 bases and J shed 2 bases, with 13 bases lying between them. CDR3 length: 16 residues. The germline V gene has CDR1 LNHNV and CDR2 YYDKDF (reference sequence). This chain's CDR3 is CATSRSLGAPYNEQFF. DNA for the CDR3: TGTGCCACCAGCAGATCCCTGGGGGCACCCTACAATGAGCAGTTCTTC.

V usage is TRBV7-3 and J usage is TRBJ2-1; 12 bases agree with TRBD2. After removal of 5 bases from V and 7 bases from J, the junction contained 3 bases not matched to a gene. The CDR3 runs to 14 residues. Germline V gene lookup returns CDR1 SGHTA and CDR2 FQGTGA. The DNA of the CDR3 is TGTGCCAGCAGCCCTAGCGGGGGGGGAAATGAGCAGTTCTTC. Translation: CASSPSGGGNEQFF.

The V call is TRBV27, the J call TRBJ2-1, with 9 bases fitting TRBD1. Trimming cost V 6 bases and J 5 bases; bases outside gene matches: 5. Germline V CDR1 and CDR2: MNHEY, SMNVEV (reference sequence). The CDR3 consists of 14 residues. The CDR3 sequence: CASRMDRGHNEQFF. DNA for the CDR3: TGTGCCAGCAGAATGGACAGGGGTCACAATGAGCAGTTCTTC.

J is TRBJ1-5 and V is TRBV7-8; D gene uncertain. CDR3 length: 14 amino acids. The ends were cut back, 4 bases at V and 4 bases at J, with 11 bases in the middle. Germline V gene lookup returns CDR1 SGHVS and CDR2 FQNEAQ. CDR3 protein: CASSYARVNQPQHF. The DNA of the CDR3 is TGTGCCAGCAGCTACGCGAGGGTAAATCAGCCCCAGCATTTT. Full variable domain (outside the CDR3, taken from reference TRBV7-8 and TRBJ1-5): GAGVSQSPRYKVAKRGQDVALRCDPISGHVSLFWYQQALGQGPEFLTYFQNEAQLDKSGLPSDRFFAERPEGSVSTLKIQRTQQEDSAVYLCASSYARVNQPQHFGDGTRLSIL.

This clone occurred once. The chain has TRBV11-1 and TRBJ2-1, with 11 bases lining up with TRBD2. From germline, CDR1 is SGHAT and CDR2 FQDESV (reference sequence). The CDR3 is made up of 14 amino acids. Germline trimming cut 4 bases from V and 9 bases from J; bases unmatched to any gene: 5. CDR3 in amino acids: CASSYSGGAVEQFF. CDR3 nucleotides: TGTGCCAGCAGCTATAGCGGGGGGGCGGTTGAGCAGTTCTTC.

The chain combines TRBV5-1 with TRBJ2-7; D is uncertain. Germline lookup yields CDR1 SGHRS and CDR2 YFSETQ. The V end lost 0 bases, the J end lost 3 bases, and 7 bases lay between the germline ends. The CDR3 sequence is 13 residues long. CDR3 amino acids: CASSLGQNYEQYF. The CDR3 region has the DNA TGCGCCAGCAGCTTGGGACAAAACTACGAGCAGTACTTC.

The chain is built from TRBV7-9 and TRBJ2-6; maybe TRBD1 (6 bases). V shed 4 bases and J shed 0 bases, with 16 bases lying between them. The CDR3 length is 18 residues. Germline V gene sequence: CDR1 SEHNR, CDR2 FQNEAQ (reference sequence). CDR3 coding DNA: TGTGCCAGCAGCTCAGTGGCAGGGGTCGTCTCTGGGGCCAACGTCCTGACTTTC. Protein product: CASSSVAGVVSGANVLTF.

The chain carries TRBV7-3 and TRBJ2-1; D perhaps matches TRBD1 (6 bases). V lost 2 bases, J lost 7 bases, and 12 bases lay in between. This CDR3 is built from 14 residues. Germline V gives CDR1 SGHTA, CDR2 FQGTGA. The CDR3 DNA follows: TGTGCCAGCAGCTTAGGGTACGGACAGAATGAGCAGTTCTTC. It codes for CASSLGYGQNEQFF.

This chain joins TRBV4-1 and TRBJ2-7, with TRBD1 identical over 9 bases. Germline CDR1 is MGHRA and CDR2 is YSYEKL. The length of the CDR3 is 16 residues. With 2 bases clipped from V and 2 bases from J, the junction kept 7 bases outside the gene matches. CDR3 protein: CASSQSGRDRAYEQYF. The CDR3 nucleotides are TGCGCCAGCAGCCAAAGTGGCAGGGACAGGGCCTACGAGCAGTACTTC.

This clone showed up just a few times. The rearrangement links TRBV18 to TRBJ1-1; D not resolved. From germline, CDR1 is KGHSH and CDR2 LQKENI. V was cut by 1 base and J by 4 bases, with 7 bases left in between. The CDR3 extends over 13 amino acids. The CDR3 DNA is TGTGCCAGCTCACCACTGGAGAGCACTGAAGCTTTCTTT. Protein sequence: CASSPLESTEAFF.

The rearrangement joins TRBV9 to TRBJ2-3; 8 bases align to TRBD2. Germline assignment: CDR1 SGDLS and CDR2 YYNGEE. This CDR3 has 18 residues. Trimming cost V 0 bases and J 3 bases; bases outside gene matches: 12. The CDR3 DNA reads as TGTGCCAGCAGCGTAGCTCTGGGCGGGGGGTTGATTACAGATACGCAGTATTTT. Residues: CASSVALGGGLITDTQYF. Filled out from reference TRBV9 and TRBJ2-3, the complete variable domain reads DSGVTQTPKHLITATGQRVTLRCSPRSGDLSVYWYQQSLDQGLQFLIQYYNGEERAKGNILERFSAQQFPDLHSELNLSSLELGDSALYFCASSVALGGGLITDTQYFGPGTRLTVL.

This clone was detected only a few times. The chain carries TRBV11-2 and TRBJ2-5, with 8 bases lining up with TRBD2. In germline, CDR1 is SGHAT, CDR2 FQNNGV. The J segment lost 5 bases and the V segment lost 3 bases, leaving 8 bases of the junction unmatched. The CDR3 runs 15 residues. The CDR3 protein is CASSFSRGGIETQYF. The CDR3, as DNA: TGTGCCAGCAGCTTTTCCCGGGGGGGAATCGAGACCCAGTACTTC.

The V call is TRBV5-4, the J call TRBJ2-7; weak D call: TRBD2 (5 bases). The CDR3 extends over 14 amino acids. CDR1 and CDR2 from the germline V gene are SGHNT and YYREEE (reference sequence). Trimming stripped 3 bases from V and 3 bases from J, with 13 bases between. The CDR3 DNA follows: TGTGCCAGCAGCTACCCGGGATCACTCTACGAGCAGTACTTC. It translates to CASSYPGSLYEQYF.

V is TRBV27 and J is TRBJ1-2; tentatively, D is TRBD1 (6 bases). The germline V gene has CDR1 MNHEY and CDR2 SMNVEV (reference sequence). The CDR3 is 16 amino acids. Trimming left V 2 bases short and J 5 bases short, with 18 bases between. CDR3 residues: CASSLSYKDSVYGYTF. The DNA of the CDR3 is TGTGCCAGCAGTTTAAGTTACAAGGACAGTGTGTATGGCTACACCTTC.

The chain is built from TRBV2 and TRBJ2-1, with 8 bases aligning to TRBD1. The CDR3 loop spans 16 amino acids. V shed 1 base, J shed 4 bases, and the junction held 6 bases outside the gene matches. Germline loops: CDR1 SNHLY, CDR2 FYNNEI. Written as DNA, the CDR3 is TGTGCCAGCAGTGAAGGACAGGGGCCAGTATACAATGAGCAGTTCTTC. It yields the protein CASSEGQGPVYNEQFF. The full variable domain, completed using reference TRBV2 and TRBJ2-1, is EPEVTQTPSHQVTQMGQEVILRCVPISNHLYFYWYRQILGQKVEFLVSFYNNEISEKSEIFDDQFSVERPDGSNFTLKIRSTKLEDSAMYFCASSEGQGPVYNEQFFGPGTRLTVL.